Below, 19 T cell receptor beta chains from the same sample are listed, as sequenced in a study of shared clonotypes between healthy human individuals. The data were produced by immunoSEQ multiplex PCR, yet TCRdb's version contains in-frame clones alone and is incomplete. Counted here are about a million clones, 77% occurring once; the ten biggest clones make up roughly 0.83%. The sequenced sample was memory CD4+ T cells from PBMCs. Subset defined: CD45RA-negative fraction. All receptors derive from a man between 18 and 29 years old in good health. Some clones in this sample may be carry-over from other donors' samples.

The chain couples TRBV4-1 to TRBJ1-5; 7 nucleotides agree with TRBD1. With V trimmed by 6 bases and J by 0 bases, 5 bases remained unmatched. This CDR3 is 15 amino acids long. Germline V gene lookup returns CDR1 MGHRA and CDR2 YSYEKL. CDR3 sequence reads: CASRPQGNSNQPQHF. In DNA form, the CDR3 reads TGCGCCAGCAGACCACAGGGGAATAGCAATCAGCCCCAGCATTTT.

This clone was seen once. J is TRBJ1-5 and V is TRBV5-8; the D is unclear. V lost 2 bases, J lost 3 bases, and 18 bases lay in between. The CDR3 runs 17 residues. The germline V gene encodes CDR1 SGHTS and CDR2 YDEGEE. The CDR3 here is CASSFSYGQSYNQPQHF. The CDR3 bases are TGTGCCAGCAGCTTTTCTTATGGTCAGAGTTACAATCAGCCCCAGCATTTT.

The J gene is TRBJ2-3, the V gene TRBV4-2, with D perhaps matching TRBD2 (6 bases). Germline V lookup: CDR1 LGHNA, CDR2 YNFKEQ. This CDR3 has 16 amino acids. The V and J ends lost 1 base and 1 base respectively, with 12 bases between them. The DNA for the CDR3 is TGTGCCAGCAGCCAAGTGTCATCTAGCGGCACAGATACGCAGTATTTT. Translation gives CASSQVSSSGTDTQYF.

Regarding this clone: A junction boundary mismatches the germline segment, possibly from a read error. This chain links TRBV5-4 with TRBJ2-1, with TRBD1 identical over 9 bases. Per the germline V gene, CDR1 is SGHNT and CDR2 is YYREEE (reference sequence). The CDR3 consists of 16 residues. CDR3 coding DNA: TGTGCCAGCAGCCATCCCGGGACAGGGACCTACAGTGAGCAGTTCTTC. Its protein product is CASSHPGTGTYSEQFF.

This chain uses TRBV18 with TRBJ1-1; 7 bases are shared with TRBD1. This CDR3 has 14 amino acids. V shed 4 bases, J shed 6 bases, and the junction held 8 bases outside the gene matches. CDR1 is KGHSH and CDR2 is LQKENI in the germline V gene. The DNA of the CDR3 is TGTGCCAGCTCACTATTCACAGGGGAGGCTGAAGCTTTCTTT. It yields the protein CASSLFTGEAEAFF.

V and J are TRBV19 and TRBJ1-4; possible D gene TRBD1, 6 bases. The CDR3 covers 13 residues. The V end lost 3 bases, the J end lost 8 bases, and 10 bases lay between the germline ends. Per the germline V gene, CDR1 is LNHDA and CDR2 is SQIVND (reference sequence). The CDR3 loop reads CASSMGALEKLFF. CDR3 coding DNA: TGTGCCAGTAGTATGGGGGCTTTGGAAAAACTGTTTTTT.

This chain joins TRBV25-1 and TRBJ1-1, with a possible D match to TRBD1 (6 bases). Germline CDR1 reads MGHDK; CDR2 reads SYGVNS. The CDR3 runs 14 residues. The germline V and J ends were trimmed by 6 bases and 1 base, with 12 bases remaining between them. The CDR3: CASRDWGQNTEAFF. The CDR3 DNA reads TGTGCCAGCAGAGACTGGGGACAGAACACTGAAGCTTTCTTT. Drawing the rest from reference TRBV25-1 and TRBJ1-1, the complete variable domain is EADIYQTPRYLVIGTGKKITLECSQTMGHDKMYWYQQDPGMELHLIHYSYGVNSTEKGDLSSESTVSRIRTEHFPLTLESARPSHTSQYLCASRDWGQNTEAFFGQGTRLTVV.

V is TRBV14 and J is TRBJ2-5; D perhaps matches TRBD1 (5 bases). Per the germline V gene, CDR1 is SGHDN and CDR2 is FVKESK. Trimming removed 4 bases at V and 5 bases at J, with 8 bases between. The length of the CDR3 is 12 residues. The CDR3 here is CASSRAGETQYF. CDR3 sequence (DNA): TGTGCCAGCAGCCGAGCAGGGGAGACCCAGTACTTC.

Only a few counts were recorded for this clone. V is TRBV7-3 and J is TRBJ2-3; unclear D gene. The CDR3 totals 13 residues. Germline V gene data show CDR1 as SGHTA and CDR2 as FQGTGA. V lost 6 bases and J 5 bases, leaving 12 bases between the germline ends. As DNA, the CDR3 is TGTGCCAGCAGTCCGGGTCCAAAAGATACGCAGTATTTT. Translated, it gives CASSPGPKDTQYF.

The CDR3 bases are TGCGCCAGCAGCCCCTATACTAGCGGGAGGACAGATACGCAGTATTTT. Translation: CASSPYTSGRTDTQYF. The V call is TRBV5-1, the J call TRBJ2-3, with 12 bases matching TRBD2. CDR3 length: 16 amino acids. Germline V CDR1 and CDR2: SGHRS, YFSETQ. V shed 4 bases and J 3 bases; nucleotides not matched to a gene: 6.

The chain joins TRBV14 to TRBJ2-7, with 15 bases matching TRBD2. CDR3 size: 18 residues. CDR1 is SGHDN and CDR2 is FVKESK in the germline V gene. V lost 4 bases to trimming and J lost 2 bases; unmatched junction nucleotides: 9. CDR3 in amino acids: CASSPGTSGRNNPYEQYF. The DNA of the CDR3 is TGTGCCAGCAGCCCCGGGACTAGCGGGAGGAATAATCCCTACGAGCAGTACTTC.

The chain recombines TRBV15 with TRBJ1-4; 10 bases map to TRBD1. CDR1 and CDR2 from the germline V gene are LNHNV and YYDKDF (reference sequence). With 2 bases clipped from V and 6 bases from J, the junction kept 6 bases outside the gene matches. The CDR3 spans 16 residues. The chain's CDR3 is CATSRSRQGADEKLFF. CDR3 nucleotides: TGTGCCACCAGCAGATCTAGACAGGGGGCGGATGAAAAACTGTTTTTT.

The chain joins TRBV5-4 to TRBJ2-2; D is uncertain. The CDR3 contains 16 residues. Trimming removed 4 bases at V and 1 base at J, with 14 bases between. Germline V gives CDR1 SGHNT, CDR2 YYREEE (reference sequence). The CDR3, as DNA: TGTGCCAGCAGCGCCCCTTCGGCGGAGAACACCGGGGAGCTGTTTTTT. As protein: CASSAPSAENTGELFF.

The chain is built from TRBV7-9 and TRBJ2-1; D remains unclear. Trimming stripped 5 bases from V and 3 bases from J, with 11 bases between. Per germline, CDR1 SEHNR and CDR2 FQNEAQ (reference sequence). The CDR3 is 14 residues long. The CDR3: CASSPTAVYNEQFF. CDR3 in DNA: TGTGCCAGCAGCCCTACAGCAGTCTACAATGAGCAGTTCTTC.

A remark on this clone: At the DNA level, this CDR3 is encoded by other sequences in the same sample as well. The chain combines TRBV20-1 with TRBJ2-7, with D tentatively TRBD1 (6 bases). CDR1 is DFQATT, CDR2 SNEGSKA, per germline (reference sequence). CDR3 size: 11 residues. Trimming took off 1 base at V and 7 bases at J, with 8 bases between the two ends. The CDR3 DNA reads TGCAGTGCTAGAGGAGGGGGTGAGCAGTACTTC. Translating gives CSARGGGEQYF.

In DNA form, the CDR3 reads TGCGCCAGCAGCTTGGTTGGTAGCGGGAGGGTCACAGATACGCAGTATTTT. Its translation is CASSLVGSGRVTDTQYF. J is TRBJ2-3 and V is TRBV5-1; 11 bases agree with TRBD2. The CDR3 has 17 residues. Germline assignment: CDR1 SGHRS and CDR2 YFSETQ. V shed 0 bases, J shed 2 bases, and the junction held 5 bases outside the gene matches.

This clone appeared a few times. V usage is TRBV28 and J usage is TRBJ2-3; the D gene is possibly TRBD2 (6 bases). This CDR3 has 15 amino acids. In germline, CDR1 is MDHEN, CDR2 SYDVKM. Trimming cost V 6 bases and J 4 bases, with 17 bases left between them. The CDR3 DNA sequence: TGTGCCAGCAGAGGGGCCGGAGGGTTTCCAGATACGCAGTATTTT. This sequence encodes CASRGAGGFPDTQYF. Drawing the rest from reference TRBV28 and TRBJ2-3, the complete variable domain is DVKVTQSSRYLVKRTGEKVFLECVQDMDHENMFWYRQDPGLGLRLIYFSYDVKMKEKGDIPEGYSVSREKKERFSLILESASTNQTSMYLCASRGAGGFPDTQYFGPGTRLTVL.

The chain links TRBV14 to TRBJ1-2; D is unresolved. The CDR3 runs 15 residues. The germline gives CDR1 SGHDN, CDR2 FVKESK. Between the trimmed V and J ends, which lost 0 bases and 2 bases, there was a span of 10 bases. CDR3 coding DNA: TGTGCCAGCAGCCAAGATCCGGGTTTGAACTATGGCTACACCTTC. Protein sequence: CASSQDPGLNYGYTF.

The chain's CDR3 is CASSEGPPRWRTDTQYF. The DNA for the CDR3 is TGTGCCAGCAGTGAAGGCCCTCCGAGGTGGAGGACAGATACGCAGTATTTT. The chain recombines TRBV6-1 with TRBJ2-3; tentative D call: TRBD2 (5 bases). CDR1 and CDR2 from the germline V gene are MNHNS and SASEGT. CDR3 length equals 17 residues. Trimming removed 1 base at V and 3 bases at J, with 17 bases between.